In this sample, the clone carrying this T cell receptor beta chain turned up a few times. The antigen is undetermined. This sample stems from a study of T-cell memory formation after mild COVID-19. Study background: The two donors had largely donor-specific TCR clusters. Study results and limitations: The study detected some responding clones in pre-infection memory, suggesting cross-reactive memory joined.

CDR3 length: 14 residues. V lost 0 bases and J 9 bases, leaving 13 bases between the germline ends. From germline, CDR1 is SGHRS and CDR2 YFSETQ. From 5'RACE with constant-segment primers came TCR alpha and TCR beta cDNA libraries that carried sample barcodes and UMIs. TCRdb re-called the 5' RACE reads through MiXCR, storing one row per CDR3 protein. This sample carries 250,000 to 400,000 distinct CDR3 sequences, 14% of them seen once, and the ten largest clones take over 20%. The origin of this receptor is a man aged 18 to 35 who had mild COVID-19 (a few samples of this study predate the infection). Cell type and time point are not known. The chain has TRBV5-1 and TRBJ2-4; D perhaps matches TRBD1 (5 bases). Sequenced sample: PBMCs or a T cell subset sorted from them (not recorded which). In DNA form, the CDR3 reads TGCGCCAGCAGCTTGGATCCAGGGATGGGCATTCAGTACTTC. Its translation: CASSLDPGMGIQYF.